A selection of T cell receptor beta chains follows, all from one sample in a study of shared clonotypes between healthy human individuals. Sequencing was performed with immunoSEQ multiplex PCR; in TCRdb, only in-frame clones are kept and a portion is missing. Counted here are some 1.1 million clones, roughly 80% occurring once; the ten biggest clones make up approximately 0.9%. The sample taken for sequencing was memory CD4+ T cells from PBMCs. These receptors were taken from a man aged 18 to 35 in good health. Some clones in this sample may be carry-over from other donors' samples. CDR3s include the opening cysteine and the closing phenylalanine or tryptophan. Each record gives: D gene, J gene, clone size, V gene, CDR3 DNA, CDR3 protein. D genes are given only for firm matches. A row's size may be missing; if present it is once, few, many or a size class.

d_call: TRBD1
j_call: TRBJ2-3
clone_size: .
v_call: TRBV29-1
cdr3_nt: TGCAGCGTTGTTACGCAGGGGGCAACAGATACGCAGTATTTT
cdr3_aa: CSVVTQGATDTQYF

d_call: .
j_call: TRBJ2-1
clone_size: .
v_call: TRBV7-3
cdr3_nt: TGTGCCAGCAGCTTAGGCGTGGGACCTAATGAGCAGTTCTTC
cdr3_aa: CASSLGVGPNEQFF

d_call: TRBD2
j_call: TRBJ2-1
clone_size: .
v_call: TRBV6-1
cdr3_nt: TGTGCCATCTCTCTAGCGGGAGGGAGGAATGAGCAGTTCTTC
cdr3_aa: CAISLAGGRNEQFF

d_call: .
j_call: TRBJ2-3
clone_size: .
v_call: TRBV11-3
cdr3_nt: TGTGCCAGCAGCGGGGGGTACACAGATACGCAGTATTTT
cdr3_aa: CASSGGYTDTQYF

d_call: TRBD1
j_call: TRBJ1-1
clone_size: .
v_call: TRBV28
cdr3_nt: TGTGCCAGCAGTTTTATTGGGACAGGGGTATTGGGGACTGAAGCTTTCTTT
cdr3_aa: CASSFIGTGVLGTEAFF

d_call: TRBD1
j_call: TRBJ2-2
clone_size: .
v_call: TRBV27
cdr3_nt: TGTGCCAGCACCCCGGCCCCAGGGGGTCGAACCGGGGAGCTGTTTTTT
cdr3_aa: CASTPAPGGRTGELFF

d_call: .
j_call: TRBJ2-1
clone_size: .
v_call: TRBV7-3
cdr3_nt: TGTGCCAGCAGCTTAGGGGGGGCTTCCTCCTACAATGAGCAGTTCTTC
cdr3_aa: CASSLGGASSYNEQFF

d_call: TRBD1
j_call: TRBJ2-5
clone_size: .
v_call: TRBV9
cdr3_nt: TGTGCCAGCAGCCCACACTCGGGACAGCTCCAAGAGACCCAGTACTTC
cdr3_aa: CASSPHSGQLQETQYF

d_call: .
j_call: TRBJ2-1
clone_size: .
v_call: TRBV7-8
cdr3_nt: TGTGCCAGCAGCTTAGAATTTGATGAGCAGTTCTTC
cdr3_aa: CASSLEFDEQFF

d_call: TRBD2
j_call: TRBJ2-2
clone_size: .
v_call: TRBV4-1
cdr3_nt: TGCGCCAGCAGCCATGGAACTAGCGGGGGAAACACCGGGGAGCTGTTTTTT
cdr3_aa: CASSHGTSGGNTGELFF

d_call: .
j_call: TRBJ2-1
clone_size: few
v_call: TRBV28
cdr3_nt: TGTGCCAGCAGTTTTCACAGTGGGGGCAATGAGCAGTTCTTC
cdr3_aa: CASSFHSGGNEQFF

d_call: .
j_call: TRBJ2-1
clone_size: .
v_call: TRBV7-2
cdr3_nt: TGTGCCAGCAGCGCCCGGGACTCCGACAATGAGCAGTTCTTC
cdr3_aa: CASSARDSDNEQFF

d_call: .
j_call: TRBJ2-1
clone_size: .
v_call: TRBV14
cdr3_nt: TGTGCCAGCAGCCAAGAAGGCCGGACCCTTTCGCAGTTCTTC
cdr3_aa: CASSQEGRTLSQFF

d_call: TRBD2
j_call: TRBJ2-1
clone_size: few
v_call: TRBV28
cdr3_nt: TGTGCCAGCTGTCGACTAGCGGGAACTTACAATGAGCAGTTCTTC
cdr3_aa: CASCRLAGTYNEQFF

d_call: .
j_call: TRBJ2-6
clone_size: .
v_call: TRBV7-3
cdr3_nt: TGTGCCAGCAGCCCACAGGGTCCTGGGGCCAACGTCCTGACTTTC
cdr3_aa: CASSPQGPGANVLTF

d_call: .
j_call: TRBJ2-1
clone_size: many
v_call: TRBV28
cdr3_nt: TGTGCCAGCAGTTTATCGTTTCTGCCAATGGATGAGCAGTTCTTC
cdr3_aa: CASSLSFLPMDEQFF

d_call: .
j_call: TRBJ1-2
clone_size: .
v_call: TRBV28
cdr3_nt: TGTGCCAGCAGCCGTGGAGCGACAGGCGTCTATGGCTACACCTTC
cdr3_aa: CASSRGATGVYGYTF

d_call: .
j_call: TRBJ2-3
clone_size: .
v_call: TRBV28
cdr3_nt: TGTCCTTACCCCAGGGAACCCACAGATACGCAGTATTTT
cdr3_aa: CPYPREPTDTQYF

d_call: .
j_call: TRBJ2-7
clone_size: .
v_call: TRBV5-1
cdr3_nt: TGCGCCAGCAGCTTGGCCGGGGCTGATCCCTACGAGCAGTACTTC
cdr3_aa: CASSLAGADPYEQYF

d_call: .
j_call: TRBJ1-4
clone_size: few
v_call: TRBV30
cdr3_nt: TGTGCCTGGAGTGTACTCGGTGAAAAACTGTTTTTT
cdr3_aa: CAWSVLGEKLFF

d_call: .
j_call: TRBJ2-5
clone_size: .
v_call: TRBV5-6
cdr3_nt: TGTGCCAGCAGCTTGGTCAGCGGACACCAAGAGACCCAGTACTTC
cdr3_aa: CASSLVSGHQETQYF

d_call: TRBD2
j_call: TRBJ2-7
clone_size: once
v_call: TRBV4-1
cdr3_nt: TGCGCCAGCAGCCAAGATAGCGGGAGTTTTTACGAGCAGTACTTC
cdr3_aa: CASSQDSGSFYEQYF

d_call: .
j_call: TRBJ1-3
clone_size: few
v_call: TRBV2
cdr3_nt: TGTGCCAGCACCTGGCTCTCTGGAAACACCATATATTTT
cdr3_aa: CASTWLSGNTIYF

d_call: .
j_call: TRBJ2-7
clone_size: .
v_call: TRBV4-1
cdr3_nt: TGCGCCAGCAGCCCCGGCGGGGGACAGGCCAACTACGAGCAGTACTTC
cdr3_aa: CASSPGGGQANYEQYF

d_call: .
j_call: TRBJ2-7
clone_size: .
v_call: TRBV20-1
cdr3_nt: TGCAGTGCGCCTCACTCCTACGAGCAGTACTTC
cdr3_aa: CSAPHSYEQYF

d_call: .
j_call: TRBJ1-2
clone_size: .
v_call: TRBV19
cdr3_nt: TGTGCCAGTAGTATCCCGGGATTGAACTATGGCTACACCTTC
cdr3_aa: CASSIPGLNYGYTF

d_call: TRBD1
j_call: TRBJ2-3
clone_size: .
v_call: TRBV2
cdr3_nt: TGTGCCAGCGGGGCCCCCGACAGGGAAATTACAGATACGCAGTATTTT
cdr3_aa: CASGAPDREITDTQYF

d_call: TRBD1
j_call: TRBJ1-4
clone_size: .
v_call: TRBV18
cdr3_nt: TGTGCCAGCTCACCAAGGACAGGGGGCCAGACTAATGAAAAACTGTTTTTT
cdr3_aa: CASSPRTGGQTNEKLFF

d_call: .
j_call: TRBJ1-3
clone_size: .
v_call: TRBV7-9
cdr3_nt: TGTGCCAGCAGCTTACGGGGGTCGGCTGGAAACACCATATATTTT
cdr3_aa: CASSLRGSAGNTIYF

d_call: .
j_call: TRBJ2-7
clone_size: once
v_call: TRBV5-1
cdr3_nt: TGCGCCAGCAGCATTCTCACCTCAGGGGCCTACGAGCAGTACTTC
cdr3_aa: CASSILTSGAYEQYF

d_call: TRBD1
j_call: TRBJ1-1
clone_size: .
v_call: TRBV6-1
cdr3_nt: TGTGCCAGCAATTTACAGGGGGAGACTGAAGCTTTCTTT
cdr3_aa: CASNLQGETEAFF

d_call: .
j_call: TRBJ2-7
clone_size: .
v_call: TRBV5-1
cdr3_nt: TGCGCCAGCAGCCAGAACTACGAGCAGTACTTC
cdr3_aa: CASSQNYEQYF

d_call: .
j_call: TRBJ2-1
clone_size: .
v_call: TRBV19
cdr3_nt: TGTGCCAGCTCTGTCCCAGACAATGAGCAGTTCTTC
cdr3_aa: CASSVPDNEQFF

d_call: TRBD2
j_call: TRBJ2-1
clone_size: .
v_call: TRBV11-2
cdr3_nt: TGTGCCAGCAGCTTATCGGGACTAGGTTACAATGAGCAGTTCTTC
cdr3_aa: CASSLSGLGYNEQFF

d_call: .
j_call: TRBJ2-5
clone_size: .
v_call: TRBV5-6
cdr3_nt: TGTGCCAGCAGCCAACTGGGACAAGAGACCCAGTACTTC
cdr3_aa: CASSQLGQETQYF

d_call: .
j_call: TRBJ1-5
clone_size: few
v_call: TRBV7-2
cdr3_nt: TGTGCCAGCAGCTTTGTAACAGTCAATCAGCCCCAGCATTTT
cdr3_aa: CASSFVTVNQPQHF

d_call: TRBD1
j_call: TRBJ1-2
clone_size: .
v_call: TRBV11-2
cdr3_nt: TGTGCCAGCAGCCGGGCCGGGACAGGGATGGGCTACACCTTC
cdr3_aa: CASSRAGTGMGYTF

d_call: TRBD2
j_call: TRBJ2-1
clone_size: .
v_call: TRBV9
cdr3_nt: TGTGCCAGCAGCGTAGCTACAATAGGAGTAGCGGGAGGTGAGCAGTTCTTC
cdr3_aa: CASSVATIGVAGGEQFF

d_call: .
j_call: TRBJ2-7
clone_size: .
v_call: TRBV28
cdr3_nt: TGTGCCAGCAGTCCGAGGGGTGGGCAGGGCCCTTACGAGCAGTACTTC
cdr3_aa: CASSPRGGQGPYEQYF

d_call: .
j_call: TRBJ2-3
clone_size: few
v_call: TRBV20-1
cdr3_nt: TGCAGTGCTAGGAGGGATACGCAGTATTTT
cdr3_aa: CSARRDTQYF

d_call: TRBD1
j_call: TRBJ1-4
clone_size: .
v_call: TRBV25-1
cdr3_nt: TGTGCCAGCAGTGAACAGGACAGGGGGCTATTTTCTAATGAAAAACTGTTTTTT
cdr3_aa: CASSEQDRGLFSNEKLFF

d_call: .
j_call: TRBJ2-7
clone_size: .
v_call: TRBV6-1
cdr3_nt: TGTGCCGTCAGGGGAGGGTCCGAGCAGTACTTC
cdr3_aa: CAVRGGSEQYF

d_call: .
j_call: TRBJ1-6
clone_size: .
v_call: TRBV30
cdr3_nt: TGTGCCTGGCAACCCTCCGGGACGTTCGGTTCACCCCTCCACTTT
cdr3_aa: CAWQPSGTFGSPLHF

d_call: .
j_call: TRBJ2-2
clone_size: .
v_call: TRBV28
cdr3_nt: TGTGCCAGCCGCCCGGTTAACGCGAACACCGGGGAGCTGTTTTTT
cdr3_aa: CASRPVNANTGELFF

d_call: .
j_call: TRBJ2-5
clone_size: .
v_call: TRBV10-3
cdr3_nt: TGTGCCATCAGTGATTCTGTTTTGGAGACCCAGTACTTC
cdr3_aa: CAISDSVLETQYF

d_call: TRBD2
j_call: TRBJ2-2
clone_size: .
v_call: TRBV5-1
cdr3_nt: TGCGCCAGCAGCGAGACCCCTGGGACTAGCGGGGGAACCGGGGAGCTGTTTTTT
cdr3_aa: CASSETPGTSGGTGELFF

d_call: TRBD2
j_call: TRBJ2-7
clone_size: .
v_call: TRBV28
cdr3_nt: TGTGCCAGCAGTGTGACTAGCGGCGAGCAGTACTTC
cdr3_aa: CASSVTSGEQYF

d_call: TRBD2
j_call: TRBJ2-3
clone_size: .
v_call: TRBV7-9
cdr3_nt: TGTGCCAGCAGCTTAGTAGCGGGAGGAGCAGATACGCAGTATTTT
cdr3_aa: CASSLVAGGADTQYF